Following are 10 T cell receptor beta chains from one sample sequenced in a study of T cell repertoires in cytomegalovirus infection. Via MiXCR, TCRdb re-called the reads, giving one row per CDR3 protein. The sample consists of approximately 990,000 distinct CDR3 sequences, approximately 32% of them appearing once. For these TCRs, the target antigens are not known. Material: cultured CD8+ T cells from PBMCs, obtained from culture after CMV antigen stimulation. These receptor sequences come from a human donor in good health (CMV status not recorded). Some clones in this sample may be carry-over from other donors' samples.

This clonotype was recorded at least ten times. The chain carries TRBV5-6 and TRBJ2-7; a possible D gene is TRBD2 (5 bases). Trimming left V 4 bases short and J 2 bases short, with 16 bases between. Germline-derived CDR1 and CDR2 are SGHDT and YYEEEE. CDR3 size: 15 residues. Written as DNA, the CDR3 is TGTGCCAGCAGCCAGACCGGGAAAGGGACCTACGAGCAGTACTTC. Translating it yields CASSQTGKGTYEQYF.

This clonotype was observed at least ten times. This rearrangement joins TRBV4-2 to TRBJ2-5; D is perhaps TRBD2 (5 bases). The V gene lost 0 bases and the J gene lost 7 bases, with 21 bases spanning the gap. CDR3 length: 17 amino acids. Per germline, CDR1 LGHNA and CDR2 YNFKEQ. CDR3 amino acids: CASSQDRGRNAVRTQYF. CDR3 sequence (DNA): TGTGCCAGCAGCCAAGATCGGGGTAGAAATGCGGTTCGGACCCAGTACTTC.

This rearrangement joins TRBV2 to TRBJ1-1, with 10 bases fitting TRBD1. With 9 bases clipped from V and 3 bases from J, the junction kept 7 bases outside the gene matches. The CDR3 has 14 amino acids. Germline V lookup: CDR1 SNHLY, CDR2 FYNNEI. The CDR3 nucleotides are TGTGCCAGGTACAGACAGGGGGCTTACACTGAAGCTTTCTTT. Translating gives CARYRQGAYTEAFF.

The chain carries TRBV7-6 and TRBJ2-7; 7 nucleotides match TRBD1. V gave up 4 bases and J gave up 0 bases; unmatched junction bases: 9. CDR1 is SGHVS and CDR2 is FNYEAQ in the germline V gene. The CDR3 totals 16 residues. For the CDR3, the DNA is TGTGCCAGCAGCTCCCGCCCAGGACAGGTCTCCTACGAGCAGTACTTC. It is translated as CASSSRPGQVSYEQYF.

A few counts support this clonotype. V gene TRBV28 combines with J gene TRBJ1-4; the D gene is possibly TRBD1 (5 bases). Germline V gene sequence: CDR1 MDHEN, CDR2 SYDVKM. This CDR3 has 14 amino acids. V was trimmed by 3 bases and J by 5 bases, leaving 10 bases between them. CDR3 sequence: CASSFQGKNEKLFF. The CDR3 nucleotides read TGTGCCAGCAGTTTTCAGGGCAAGAATGAAAAACTGTTTTTT.

J is TRBJ2-1 and V is TRBV12-3 or TRBV12-4; 10 positions agree with TRBD2. J lost 9 bases, V lost 5 bases, and 7 bases had no gene match. CDR3 length equals 14 residues. The CDR3 DNA is TGTGCCAGCAGTCCTCATCCTAGCGGGGGTGAGCAGTTCTTC. This sequence encodes CASSPHPSGGEQFF.

This clonotype has a handful of counts. V and J are TRBV20-1 and TRBJ1-1, with D tentatively TRBD1 (5 bases). V was pared by 7 bases and J by 6 bases, with 24 bases between. Per germline, CDR1 DFQATT and CDR2 SNEGSKA (reference sequence). The CDR3 has 15 amino acids. The CDR3 sequence: CSVHYYPGGAAEAFF. In DNA form, the CDR3 reads TGCAGTGTCCATTATTATCCTGGGGGAGCAGCTGAAGCTTTCTTT.

A few counts support this clonotype. The chain is built from TRBV27 and TRBJ2-7; D not resolved. The CDR3 contains 13 residues. V was trimmed by 4 bases and J by 1 base, leaving 8 bases between them. The V gene's germline CDR1 is MNHEY and CDR2 SMNVEV (reference sequence). CDR3 sequence reads: CASSWASSYEQYF. DNA of the CDR3: TGTGCCAGCAGTTGGGCGTCGTCCTACGAGCAGTACTTC.

This clonotype was seen repeatedly, ten times or more. The genes are TRBV7-9 and TRBJ2-1; no clear D. In germline, CDR1 is SEHNR, CDR2 FQNEAQ (reference sequence). Trimming left V 6 bases short and J 3 bases short, with 6 bases between. The CDR3 extends over 12 amino acids. CDR3 nucleotides: TGTGCCAGCAGGGAGTACTACAATGAGCAGTTCTTC. It yields the protein CASREYYNEQFF.

This clonotype turned up a few times. The rearrangement joins TRBV29-1 to TRBJ2-6; D is unresolved. Trimming shortened V by 6 bases and J by 3 bases, and 27 bases separated the two germline ends. The V gene's germline CDR1 is SQVTM and CDR2 ANQGSEA. This CDR3 has 19 residues. This CDR3 is CSVPFFITAPYSGANVLTF. CDR3 nucleotide sequence: TGCAGCGTGCCGTTTTTTATTACAGCGCCATATAGTGGGGCCAACGTCCTGACTTTC.